This TCR beta chain was identified during a study of control samples from healthy donors and cancer patients. Data came from immunoSEQ multiplex PCR; TCRdb stores just in-frame clones and leaves some out. The sample yields about 100,000 clones, around 89% seen once. The TCR originated in a man aged 25-45 years in good health. Sequencing input: blood.

DNA of the CDR3: TGTGCCAGCAGATTCACAGCCACCCAAGAGACCCAGTACTTC. This sequence encodes CASRFTATQETQYF. V gene TRBV6-5 combines with J gene TRBJ2-5; D is ambiguous. V was trimmed by 6 bases and J by 1 base, leaving 12 bases between them. This CDR3 has 14 residues. Germline assignment: CDR1 MNHEY and CDR2 SVGAGI.